This T cell receptor beta chain was obtained from a study of T cells after yellow fever vaccination. About the study: Fractions of low cell number were prepared using SMART-Seq v4 Ultra Low Input. Study-level findings and limits: After the booster, about 95% of CD4 and about nine tenths of CD8 primary-response clones were re-detected. A weaker but faster secondary response was observed, peaking on day 5 versus 15.

About this clonotype: Its antigen is as yet unknown.

It was through 5'RACE template switching that TCR cDNA was made, with a universal primer site and UMIs added. In TCRdb, the 5' RACE reads were re-called with MiXCR into one record per CDR3 protein. The sample carries more than 350,000 distinct CDR3 sequences, more than 9% recorded once. With 2 bases removed from V and 4 bases from J, the gap between germline ends came to 26 bases. CDR1 and CDR2 (germline): LGHDT, YNNKEL (reference sequence). The CDR3 covers 19 residues. The chain combines TRBV3-1 with TRBJ1-2; TRBD1 might be the D (5 bases). The sequences come from PBMCs, collected on the day of the first yellow fever vaccination. The TCR originated in a man between 18 and 35 years old who received the YFV17D yellow fever vaccine. The CDR3 sequence is CASSQLEANLAGGVYGYTF. CDR3 DNA: TGTGCCAGCAGCCAACTGGAGGCGAACCTCGCCGGGGGGGTCTATGGCTACACCTTC.